This T cell receptor beta chain was retrieved from a study of shared clonotypes between healthy human individuals. Details on this clone: Other DNA sequences in the sample encode the same CDR3.

The CDR3 spans 11 residues. Germline V gene sequence: CDR1 SQVTM, CDR2 ANQGSEA. Between the trimmed V and J ends, which lost 6 bases and 4 bases, there was a span of 7 bases. Method: immunoSEQ multiplex PCR; TCRdb's copy keeps in-frame clones and lacks some. Of about 2.5 million clones in the sample, roughly 90% are singletons; the top ten hold about 0.41%. Sequenced: naive CD4+ T cells from PBMCs. Noted subset: CD45RA+ positively selected. The sequence was collected from a young man in good health. Some clones in this sample may be carry-over from other donors' samples. This sequence joins TRBV29-1 and TRBJ2-1; D not certain. This CDR3 is CSVSEYNEQFF. CDR3 DNA: TGCAGCGTGTCTGAGTACAATGAGCAGTTCTTC.